The clone carrying this T cell receptor beta chain was seen more than once but under ten times. Its antigen is not identified. The sample comes from a study of blood T cells in healthy people across ages. General observations from the study: Per million T cells, the diversity of TCR beta decreased roughly linearly as age advanced. Strongly correlated with naive T cell percentage was TCR beta diversity. Both higher diversity and more naive CD4+ cells marked long-lived donors when set against aged donors.

Sample-barcoded 5' priming and a J-beta primer mix drove a second PCR of about 7 to 12 cycles. Individual samples furnished no less than 2.5 million CDR3-containing paired-end reads apiece. TCRdb reprocessed the 5' RACE reads with MiXCR, giving one entry per CDR3 protein. Of 1.5 million to 2 million distinct CDR3 sequences listed, about two fifths are singletons. The specimen sequenced was blood. The origin of this receptor is a human donor in good health.

The DNA for the CDR3 is TGCGCCAGCAGCCAGGGTAGACTAGCGGGGGGCCCGATTTCCTACAATGAGCAGTTCTTC. It encodes CASSQGRLAGGPISYNEQFF. This chain uses TRBV4-1 with TRBJ2-1; 13 bases are shared with TRBD2. The CDR3 runs to 20 residues. V shed 3 bases, J shed 1 base, and the junction held 12 bases outside the gene matches. Germline assignment: CDR1 MGHRA and CDR2 YSYEKL.